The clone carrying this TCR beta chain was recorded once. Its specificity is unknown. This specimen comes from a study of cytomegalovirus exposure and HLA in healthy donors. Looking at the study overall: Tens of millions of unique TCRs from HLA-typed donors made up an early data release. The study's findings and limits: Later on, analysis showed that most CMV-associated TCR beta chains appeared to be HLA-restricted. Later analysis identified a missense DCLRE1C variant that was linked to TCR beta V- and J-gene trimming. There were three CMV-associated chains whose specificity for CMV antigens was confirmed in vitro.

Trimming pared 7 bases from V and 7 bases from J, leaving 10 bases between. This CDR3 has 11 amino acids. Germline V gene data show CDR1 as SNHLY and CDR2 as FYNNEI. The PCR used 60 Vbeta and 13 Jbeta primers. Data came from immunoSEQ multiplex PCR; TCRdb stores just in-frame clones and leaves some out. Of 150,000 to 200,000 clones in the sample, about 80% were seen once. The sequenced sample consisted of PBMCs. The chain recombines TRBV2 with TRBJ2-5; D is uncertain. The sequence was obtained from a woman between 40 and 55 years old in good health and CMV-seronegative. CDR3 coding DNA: TGTGCCAGCACCAGGAAAGGGACCCAGTACTTC. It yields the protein CASTRKGTQYF.